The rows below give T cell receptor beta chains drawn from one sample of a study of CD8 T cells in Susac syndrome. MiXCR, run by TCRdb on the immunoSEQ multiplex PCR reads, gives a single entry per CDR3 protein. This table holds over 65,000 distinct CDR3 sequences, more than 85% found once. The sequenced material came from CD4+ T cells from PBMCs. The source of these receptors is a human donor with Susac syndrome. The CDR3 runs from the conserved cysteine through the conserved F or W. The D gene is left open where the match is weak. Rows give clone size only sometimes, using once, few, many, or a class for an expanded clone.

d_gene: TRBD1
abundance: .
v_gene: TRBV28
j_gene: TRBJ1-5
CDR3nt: TGTGCCAGCAGGGGACAGGGATTTCAGCCCCAGCATTTT
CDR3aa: CASRGQGFQPQHF

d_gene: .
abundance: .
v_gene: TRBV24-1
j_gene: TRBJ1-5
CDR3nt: TGTGCCACCAGTGATTTGCGGATCGGGGATCAGCCCCAGCATTTT
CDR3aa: CATSDLRIGDQPQHF

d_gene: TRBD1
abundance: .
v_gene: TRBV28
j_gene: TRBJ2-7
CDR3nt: TGTGCCAGCAGACCTTCCGGGACAGGGCGGAGCTCCTACGAGCAGTACTTC
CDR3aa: CASRPSGTGRSSYEQYF

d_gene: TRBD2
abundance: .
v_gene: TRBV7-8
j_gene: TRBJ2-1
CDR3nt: TGTGCCAGCAGCCCATCGGGGCTAGCGGGTGGGAATGAGCAGTTCTTC
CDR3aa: CASSPSGLAGGNEQFF

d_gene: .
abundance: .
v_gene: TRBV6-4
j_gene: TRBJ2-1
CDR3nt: TGTGCCAGCAGTGTCGATTCACTAATCGGTGAGCAGTTCTTC
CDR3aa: CASSVDSLIGEQFF

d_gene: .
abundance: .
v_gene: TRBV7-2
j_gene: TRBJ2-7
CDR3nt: TGTGCCAGCAGCTTAGGACTAGGCTTAGGCGAGCAGTACTTC
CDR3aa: CASSLGLGLGEQYF

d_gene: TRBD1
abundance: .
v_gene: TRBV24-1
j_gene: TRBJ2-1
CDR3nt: TGTGCCACCAGTGACCCCGGGACAGGGGAGTTCTTC
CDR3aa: CATSDPGTGEFF

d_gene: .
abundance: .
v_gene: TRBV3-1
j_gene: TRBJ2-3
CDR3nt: TGTGCCAGCAGCCCCTATGGGGCAGATACGCAGTATTTT
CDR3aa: CASSPYGADTQYF

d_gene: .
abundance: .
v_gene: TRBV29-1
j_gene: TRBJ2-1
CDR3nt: TGCAGCGGAGGGAGTCGTGAGCAGTTCTTC
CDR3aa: CSGGSREQFF

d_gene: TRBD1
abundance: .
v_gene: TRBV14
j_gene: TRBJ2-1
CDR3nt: TGTGCCAGCAGCCAAACCGGGACAGGCCTTCACAATGAGCAGTTCTTC
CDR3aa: CASSQTGTGLHNEQFF

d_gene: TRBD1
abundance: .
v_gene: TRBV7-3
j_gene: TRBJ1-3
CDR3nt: TGTGCCAGCAGTCCCGGGACAGGGGGCGGAAACACCATATATTTT
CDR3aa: CASSPGTGGGNTIYF

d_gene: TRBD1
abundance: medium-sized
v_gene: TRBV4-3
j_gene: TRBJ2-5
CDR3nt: TGCGCCAGCAGCCAAGGAGTGGGACAGGGACAAGAGACCCAGTACTTC
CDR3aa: CASSQGVGQGQETQYF

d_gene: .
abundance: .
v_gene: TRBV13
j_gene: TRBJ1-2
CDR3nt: TGTGCCAGCAGCTCGGGCGGCTCGTGGGGCTACACCTTC
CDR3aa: CASSSGGSWGYTF

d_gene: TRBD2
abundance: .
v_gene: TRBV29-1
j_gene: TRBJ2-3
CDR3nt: TGCAGCACACATGGACTAGGGGCAGATACGCAGTATTTT
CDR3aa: CSTHGLGADTQYF

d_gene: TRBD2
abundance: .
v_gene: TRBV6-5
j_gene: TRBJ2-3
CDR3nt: TGTGCCAGCAGTTACGCCCAGCGGGGCTCCCTTGGTACGCAGTATTTT
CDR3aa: CASSYAQRGSLGTQYF

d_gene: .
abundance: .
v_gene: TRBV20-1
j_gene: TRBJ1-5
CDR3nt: TGCAGTGCACCCGGACAGTATAGCAATCAGCCCCAGCATTTT
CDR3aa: CSAPGQYSNQPQHF

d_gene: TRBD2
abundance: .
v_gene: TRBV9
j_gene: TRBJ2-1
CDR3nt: TGTGCCAGCAGCGTAAGTCTAGCGGTTTACAATGAGCAGTTCTTC
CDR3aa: CASSVSLAVYNEQFF

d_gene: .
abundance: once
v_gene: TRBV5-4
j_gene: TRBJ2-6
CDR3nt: TGTGCCAGCAGCTTTGGAGCTTATGGGGCCAACGTCCTGACTTTC
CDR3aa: CASSFGAYGANVLTF

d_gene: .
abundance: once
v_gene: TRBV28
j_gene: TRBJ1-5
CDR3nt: TGTGCCAGCAGGGAAGCTAATCAGCCCCAGCATTTT
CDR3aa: CASREANQPQHF

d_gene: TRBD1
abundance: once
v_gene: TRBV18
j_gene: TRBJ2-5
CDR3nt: TGTGCCAGCTCACCTAAGACAGGGAGAGAGACCCAGTACTTC
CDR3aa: CASSPKTGRETQYF

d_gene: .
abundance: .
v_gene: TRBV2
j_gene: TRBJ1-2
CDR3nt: TGTGCCAGCGCGCGGACAGTCTATGGCTACACCTTC
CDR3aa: CASARTVYGYTF

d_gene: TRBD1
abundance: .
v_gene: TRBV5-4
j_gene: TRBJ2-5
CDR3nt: TGTGCCAGCAGCGCACCGGGACAGGGGAAAGAGACCCAGTACTTC
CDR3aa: CASSAPGQGKETQYF

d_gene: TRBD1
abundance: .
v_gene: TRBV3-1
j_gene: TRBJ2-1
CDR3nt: TGTGCCAGCAGCCAAGAACCCCAATGGACAGGCCAGGGGCAGTTCTTC
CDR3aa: CASSQEPQWTGQGQFF

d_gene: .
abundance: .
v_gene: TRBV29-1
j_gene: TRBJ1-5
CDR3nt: TGCAGCGTTGTTTGGGGGGCGAGCAATCAGCCCCAGCATTTT
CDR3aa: CSVVWGASNQPQHF

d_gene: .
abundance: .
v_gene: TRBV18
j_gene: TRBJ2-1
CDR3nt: TGTGCCAGCTCAAATGGGTTCGACAATGAGCAGTTCTTC
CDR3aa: CASSNGFDNEQFF

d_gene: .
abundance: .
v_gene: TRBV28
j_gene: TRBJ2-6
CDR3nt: TGTGCCAGCAGGAAACGCGGTACTGGGGCCAACGTCCTGACTTTC
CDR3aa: CASRKRGTGANVLTF

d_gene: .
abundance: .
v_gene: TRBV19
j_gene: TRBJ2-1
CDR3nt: TGTGCCAGTAGTGGGACCACCCTAGGCGACAATGAGCAGTTCTTC
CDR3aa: CASSGTTLGDNEQFF

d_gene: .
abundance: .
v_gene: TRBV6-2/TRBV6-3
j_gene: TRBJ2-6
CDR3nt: TGTGCCAGCAGTTACCGACAGTCTGGGGCCAACGTCCTGACTTTC
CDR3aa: CASSYRQSGANVLTF

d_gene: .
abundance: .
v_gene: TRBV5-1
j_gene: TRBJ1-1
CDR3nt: TGCGCCAGCAGCCTAAAGACCCGGGAGACTGAAGCTTTCTTT
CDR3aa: CASSLKTRETEAFF

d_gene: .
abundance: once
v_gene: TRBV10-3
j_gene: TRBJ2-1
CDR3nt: TGTGCCATCAGTGTTACTAGAAACAATGAGCAGTTCTTC
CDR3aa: CAISVTRNNEQFF

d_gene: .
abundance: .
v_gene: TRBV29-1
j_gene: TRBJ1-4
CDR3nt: TGCAGCGTTGATACAGGGAGTGGTGAAAAACTGTTTTTT
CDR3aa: CSVDTGSGEKLFF

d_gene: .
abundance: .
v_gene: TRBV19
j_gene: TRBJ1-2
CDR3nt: TGTGCCAGTAGTATAGATTGGCCAGGAGTTAACTATGGCTACACCTTC
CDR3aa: CASSIDWPGVNYGYTF

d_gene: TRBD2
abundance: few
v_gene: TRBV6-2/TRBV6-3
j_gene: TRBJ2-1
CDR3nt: TGTGCCAGCAGGCTAGCGGGAGCCTACAATGAGCAGTTCTTC
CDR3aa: CASRLAGAYNEQFF

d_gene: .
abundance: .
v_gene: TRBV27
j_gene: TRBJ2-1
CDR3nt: TGTGCCAGCAGTTTATCGGGGCTCACCGGGCAGTTCTTC
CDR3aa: CASSLSGLTGQFF

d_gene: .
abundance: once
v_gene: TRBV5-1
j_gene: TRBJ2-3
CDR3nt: TGCGCCAGCTCCCTCGTGGGTCCAGATACGCAGTATTTT
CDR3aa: CASSLVGPDTQYF

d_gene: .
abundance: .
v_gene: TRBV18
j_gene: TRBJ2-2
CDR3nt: TGTGCCAGCTCACCAGTAGGACAGCTACCCGGGGAGCTGTTTTTT
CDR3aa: CASSPVGQLPGELFF

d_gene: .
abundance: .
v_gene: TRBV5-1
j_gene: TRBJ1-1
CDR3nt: TGCGCCAGCAGCTTGAAGCCTTCGGCTGAAGCTTTCTTT
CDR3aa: CASSLKPSAEAFF

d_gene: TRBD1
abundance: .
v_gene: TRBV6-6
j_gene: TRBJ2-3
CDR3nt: TGTGCCAGCAGTTACGAGTCAGGGGGAGATACGCAGTATTTT
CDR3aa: CASSYESGGDTQYF

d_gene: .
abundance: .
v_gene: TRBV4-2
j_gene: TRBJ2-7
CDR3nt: TGTGCCAGCAGCCAACCCCAGGGGCAGCCGAGCTCCTACGAGCAGTACTTC
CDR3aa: CASSQPQGQPSSYEQYF

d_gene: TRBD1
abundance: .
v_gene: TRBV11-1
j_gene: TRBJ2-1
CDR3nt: TGTGCCAGCAGCTTAGGACAGGGTTTATATCTTGAGCAGTTCTTC
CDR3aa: CASSLGQGLYLEQFF

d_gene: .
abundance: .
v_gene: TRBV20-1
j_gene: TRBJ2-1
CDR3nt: TGCAGTGCTTACACCTACGATGAGCAGTTCTTC
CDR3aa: CSAYTYDEQFF

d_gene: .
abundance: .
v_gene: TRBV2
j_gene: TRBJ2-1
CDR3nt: TGTGCCAGCAGTACTGGGGGTAATGAGCAGTTCTTC
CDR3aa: CASSTGGNEQFF

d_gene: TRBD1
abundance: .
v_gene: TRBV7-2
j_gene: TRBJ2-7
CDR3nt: TGTGCCAGCAGCTACAGGGGAGAAGAGCAGTACTTC
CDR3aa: CASSYRGEEQYF

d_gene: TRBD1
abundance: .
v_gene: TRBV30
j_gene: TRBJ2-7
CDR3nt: TGTGCCTGGGGGGGACAGGGGAGCTACGAGCAGTACTTC
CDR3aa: CAWGGQGSYEQYF

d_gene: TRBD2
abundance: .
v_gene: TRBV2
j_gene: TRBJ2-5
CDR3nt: TGTGCCAGCAGTGCTGGACTAGCGGCTAATCAAGAGACCCAGTACTTC
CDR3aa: CASSAGLAANQETQYF

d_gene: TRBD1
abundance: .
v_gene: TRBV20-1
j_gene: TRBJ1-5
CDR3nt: TGCAGTGCTAGGATACGGACAGGGCGGGATAGCAATCAGCCCCAGCATTTT
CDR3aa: CSARIRTGRDSNQPQHF

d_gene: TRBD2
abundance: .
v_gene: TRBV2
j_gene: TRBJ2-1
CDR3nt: TGTGCCAGCAGTCTCAGCGGGGGGGCCGTAGATGAGCAGTTCTTC
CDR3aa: CASSLSGGAVDEQFF

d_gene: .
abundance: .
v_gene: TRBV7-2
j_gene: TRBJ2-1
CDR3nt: TGTGCCAGCAGCCCCCGGGGGTGGGCTGAGAATGAGCAGTTCTTC
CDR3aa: CASSPRGWAENEQFF

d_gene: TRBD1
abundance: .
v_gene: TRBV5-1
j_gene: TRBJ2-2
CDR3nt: TGCGCCAGCAGCCGCCTGGACAGGGAAGTCACCGGGGAGCTGTTTTTT
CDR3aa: CASSRLDREVTGELFF

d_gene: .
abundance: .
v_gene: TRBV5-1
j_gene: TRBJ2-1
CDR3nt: TGCGCCAGCAGCCTGGAGAGGGGGGAGATTTACAATGAGCAGTTCTTC
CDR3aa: CASSLERGEIYNEQFF

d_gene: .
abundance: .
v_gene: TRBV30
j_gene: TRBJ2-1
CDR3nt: TGTGCCTGGAGTGTGGGCAAGAATGAGCAGTTCTTC
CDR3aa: CAWSVGKNEQFF

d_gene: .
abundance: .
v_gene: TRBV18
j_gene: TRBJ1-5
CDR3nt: TGTGCCAGCTCACCAAGCGAGGGAGGAAGCAATCAGCCCCAGCATTTT
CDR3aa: CASSPSEGGSNQPQHF